The source of this T cell receptor beta chain is a study of T cell responses to AZD1222 COVID-19 vaccine. General study points: Regions left unmutated in variants are reportedly the target of nearly half of spike-specific TCRs. Among those given AZD1222, only five or six were seropositive at baseline. An increase in Spike-specific TCR breadth and depth was observed after two AZD1222 doses.

Details on this clone: Its antigen is unidentified.

Sequenced by immunoSEQ multiplex PCR; TCRdb stores in-frame clones only, minus some. The sample carries 140,000 to 150,000 clones, about 92% recorded once. This CDR3 contains 16 residues. The germline V gene encodes CDR1 SGHRS and CDR2 YFSETQ. V was cut by 4 bases and J by 0 bases, with 17 bases left in between. The sequence was obtained from an adult in good health. The sample in question was peripheral blood, obtained on day 0 of AZD1222 vaccination. The chain combines TRBV5-1 with TRBJ2-7; D is unclear. The DNA for the CDR3 is TGCGCCAGCAGCCCCCAGGCAGGCCTGAGCTCCTACGAGCAGTACTTC. This gives the protein CASSPQAGLSSYEQYF.